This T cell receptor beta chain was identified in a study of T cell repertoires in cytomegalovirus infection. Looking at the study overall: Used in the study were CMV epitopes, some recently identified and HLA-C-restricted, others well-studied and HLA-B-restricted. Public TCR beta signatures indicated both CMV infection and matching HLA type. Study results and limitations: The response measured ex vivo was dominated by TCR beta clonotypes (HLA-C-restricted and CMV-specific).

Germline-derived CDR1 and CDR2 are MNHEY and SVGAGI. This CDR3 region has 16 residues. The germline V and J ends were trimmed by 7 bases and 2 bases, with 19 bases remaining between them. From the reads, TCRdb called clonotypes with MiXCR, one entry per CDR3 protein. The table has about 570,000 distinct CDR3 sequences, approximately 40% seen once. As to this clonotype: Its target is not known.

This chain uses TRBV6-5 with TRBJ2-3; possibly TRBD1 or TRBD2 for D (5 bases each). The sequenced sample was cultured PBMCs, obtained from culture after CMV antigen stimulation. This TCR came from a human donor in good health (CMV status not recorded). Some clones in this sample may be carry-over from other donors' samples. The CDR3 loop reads CASTEGNAGYTDTQYF. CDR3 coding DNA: TGTGCCAGCACCGAGGGGAATGCGGGCTACACAGATACGCAGTATTTT.